This T cell receptor beta chain was found in a study of blood T cells in healthy people across ages. This clonotype was counted a few times. PCR was performed a second time for about 7 to 12 cycles using a sample-barcoded 5' primer and a J-beta primer mix. One entry per CDR3 protein, called by TCRdb with MiXCR from the 5' RACE reads. Here the sample spans hundreds of thousands of distinct CDR3 sequences, approximately 49% being singletons. Sample: blood. The TCR originated in a woman in her sixties or seventies in good health.

CDR3 in DNA: TGTGCCAGCAGCTCCCTCCCGACAGGGGGGGAGACCCAGTACTTC. This sequence encodes CASSSLPTGGETQYF. The gene calls are TRBV5-6 and TRBJ2-5; 9 bases match TRBD1. Germline V gives CDR1 SGHDT, CDR2 YYEEEE. CDR3 size: 15 residues. The J segment lost 5 bases and the V segment lost 3 bases, leaving 8 bases of the junction unmatched. The whole variable domain, remainder taken from reference TRBV5-6 and TRBJ2-5, is DAGVTQSPTHLIKTRGQQVTLRCSPKSGHDTVSWYQQALGQGPQFIFQYYEEEERQRGNFPDRFSGHQFPNYSSELNVNALLLGDSALYLCASSSLPTGGETQYFGPGTRLLVL.